This TCR beta chain was retrieved from a study of blood T cell repertoires in COVID-19. Study-wide context: Samples came from the United States, Italy and Spain, spanning acute and convalescent COVID-19. In each case, the material was cDNA or gDNA derived from T cells, B-cell-depleted T cells, or PBMCs.

In the original analysis: The assay estimated nucleated cells by amplifying reference gene primers. Assay used: immunoSEQ multiplex PCR; TCRdb lists only in-frame clones, some missing. V and J calls and clone size follow that table, whereas D and trimming were derived from the DNA. The sample lists over 250,000 clones; 80% to 90% were seen once. V was pared by 3 bases and J by 6 bases, with 13 bases of the junction left unmatched. Germline loops: CDR1 SGDLS, CDR2 YYNGEE. This CDR3 has 16 amino acids. Sequencing was performed on peripheral blood. This chain uses TRBV9 with TRBJ1-1; 8 bases fit TRBD1. This receptor was obtained from a woman aged 45-65 years who had recovered from COVID-19. The CDR3 reads CASSAQGAAPGAEAFF. CDR3 coding DNA: TGTGCCAGCAGCGCCCAGGGGGCGGCCCCTGGGGCTGAAGCTTTCTTT. The whole variable domain, filled in from reference TRBV9 and TRBJ1-1, reads DSGVTQTPKHLITATGQRVTLRCSPRSGDLSVYWYQQSLDQGLQFLIQYYNGEERAKGNILERFSAQQFPDLHSELNLSSLELGDSALYFCASSAQGAAPGAEAFFGQGTRLTVV.